These T cell receptor beta chains were read from a single sample in a study of CD8 T cells in Susac syndrome. TCRdb used MiXCR to reprocess the immunoSEQ multiplex PCR reads, holding one entry per CDR3 protein. The sample includes around 190,000 distinct CDR3 sequences, around 94% of them seen just once. Input material: CD4+ T cells from PBMCs. All receptors come from a human donor with Susac syndrome. CDR3s include the opening cysteine and the closing phenylalanine or tryptophan. Each record gives: V gene, clone size, J gene, D gene, CDR3 DNA, CDR3 protein. A D gene is named only where the DNA matches it firmly. Some rows have no size entry. The others give once, few or many, or a class for an expanded clone.

TRBV3-1	.	TRBJ1-1	.	TGTGCCAGCAGCCAAGGTTTAGGGAGGAACACTGAAGCTTTCTTT	CASSQGLGRNTEAFF
TRBV29-1	.	TRBJ2-7	.	TGCAGCGTTTCCCTAGAGGGGGGCAGGACCGTCTACGAGCAGTACTTC	CSVSLEGGRTVYEQYF
TRBV5-1	.	TRBJ2-3	TRBD2	TGCGCCAGCAGCTTGGAAGGTAGCGGGGCCACAGATACGCAGTATTTT	CASSLEGSGATDTQYF
TRBV12-3/TRBV12-4	.	TRBJ1-2	.	TGTGCCAGCAGTTACCCCGGAACAGGCAACTATGGCTACACCTTC	CASSYPGTGNYGYTF
TRBV6-2/TRBV6-3	.	TRBJ1-1	.	TGTGCCAGCAGTTACCCCCCGGGGACGAACACTGAAGCTTTCTTT	CASSYPPGTNTEAFF
TRBV19	.	TRBJ2-1	TRBD2	TGTGCCAGTAGCAGTCAACTAGCGGGGGGGCACAATGAGCAGTTCTTC	CASSSQLAGGHNEQFF
TRBV7-2	.	TRBJ2-1	.	TGTGCCAGCAGCTTAGCGTGGGACACATACAATGAGCAGTTCTTC	CASSLAWDTYNEQFF
TRBV9	.	TRBJ2-2	.	TGTGCCAGCAGCTTCCGTAGGGGACCTCTGGACACCGGGGAGCTGTTTTTT	CASSFRRGPLDTGELFF
TRBV7-2	.	TRBJ2-1	.	TGTGCCAGCAGCTTAGGAGCGGCCTACAATGAGCAGTTCTTC	CASSLGAAYNEQFF
TRBV6-2/TRBV6-3	.	TRBJ1-1	.	TGTGCCAGCAGTTTCCTCTCGGGGAACACTGAAGCTTTCTTT	CASSFLSGNTEAFF
TRBV3-1	.	TRBJ1-1	.	TGTGCCAGCAGCCTACTACAGGGTAGGACTGAAGCTTTCTTT	CASSLLQGRTEAFF
TRBV29-1	.	TRBJ1-2	.	TGCAGCGTTGAAGATCTTGCAGGGAAGGAATATGGCTACACCTTC	CSVEDLAGKEYGYTF
TRBV7-9	.	TRBJ2-7	TRBD1	TGTGCCAGCAGCCCTTCAGGACAGGGGGCCGAGCAGTACTTC	CASSPSGQGAEQYF
TRBV7-2	.	TRBJ1-2	.	TGTGCCAGCAGCTGGGGCGACTATGGCTACACCTTC	CASSWGDYGYTF
TRBV3-1	.	TRBJ2-5	TRBD1	TGTGCCAGCAGCGGAGGACAGGGGGGGGAGACCCAGTACTTC	CASSGGQGGETQYF
TRBV4-3	.	TRBJ2-7	.	TGCGCCAGCAGCCAAGATAGAGTCGGGCAGGGAAGAGCCTACGAGCAGTACTTC	CASSQDRVGQGRAYEQYF
TRBV5-4	once	TRBJ1-1	.	TGTGCCAGCAGCTCAGTGGACACTGAAGCTTTCTTT	CASSSVDTEAFF
TRBV6-5	.	TRBJ1-2	TRBD1	TGTGCCAGCAGTCGACAGGGGGCATCCCATGGCTACACCTTC	CASSRQGASHGYTF